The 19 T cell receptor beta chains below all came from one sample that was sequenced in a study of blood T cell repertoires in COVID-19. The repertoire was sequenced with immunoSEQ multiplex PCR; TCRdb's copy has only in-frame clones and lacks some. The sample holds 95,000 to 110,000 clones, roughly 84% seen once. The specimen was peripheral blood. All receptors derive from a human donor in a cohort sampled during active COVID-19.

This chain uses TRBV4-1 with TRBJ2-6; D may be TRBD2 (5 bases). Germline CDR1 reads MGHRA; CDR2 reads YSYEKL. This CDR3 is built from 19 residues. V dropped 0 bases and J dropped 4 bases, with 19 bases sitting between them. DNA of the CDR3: TGCGCCAGCAGCCAAGAAGAGAAAGTAAGAGGGTCCGGGGCCAACGTCCTGACTTTC. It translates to CASSQEEKVRGSGANVLTF.

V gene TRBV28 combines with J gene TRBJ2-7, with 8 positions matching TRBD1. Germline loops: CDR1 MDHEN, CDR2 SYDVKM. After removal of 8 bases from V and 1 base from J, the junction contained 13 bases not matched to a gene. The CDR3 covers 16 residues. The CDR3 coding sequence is TGTGCCAGCGGGCGAACACCCGGGACAGGTTCCTACGAGCAGTACTTC. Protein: CASGRTPGTGSYEQYF. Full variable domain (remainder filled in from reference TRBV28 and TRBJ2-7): DVKVTQSSRYLVKRTGEKVFLECVQDMDHENMFWYRQDPGLGLRLIYFSYDVKMKEKGDIPEGYSVSREKKERFSLILESASTNQTSMYLCASGRTPGTGSYEQYFGPGTRLTVT.

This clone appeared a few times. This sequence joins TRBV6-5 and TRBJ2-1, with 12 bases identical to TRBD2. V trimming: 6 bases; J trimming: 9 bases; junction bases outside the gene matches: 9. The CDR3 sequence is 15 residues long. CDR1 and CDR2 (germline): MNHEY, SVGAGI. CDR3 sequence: CASREGGLAGFEQFF. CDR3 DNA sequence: TGTGCCAGCAGGGAGGGAGGACTAGCGGGATTTGAGCAGTTCTTC.

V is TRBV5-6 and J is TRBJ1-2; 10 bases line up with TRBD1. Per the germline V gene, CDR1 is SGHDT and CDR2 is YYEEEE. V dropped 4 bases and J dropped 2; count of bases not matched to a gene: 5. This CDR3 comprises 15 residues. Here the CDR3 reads CASSRQGASNYGYTF. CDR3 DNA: TGTGCCAGCAGCAGACAGGGGGCGTCGAACTATGGCTACACCTTC.

CDR3 bases: TGTGCCAGTAAAGGATCTCGGACTAGCGGCCGCACAGATACGCAGTATTTT. Its protein product is CASKGSRTSGRTDTQYF. The gene calls are TRBV19 and TRBJ2-3; 10 nucleotides align to TRBD2. The CDR3 length is 17 residues. The trim removed 7 bases at V and 1 base at J, leaving 11 bases unmatched. The germline V gene encodes CDR1 LNHDA and CDR2 SQIVND (reference sequence).

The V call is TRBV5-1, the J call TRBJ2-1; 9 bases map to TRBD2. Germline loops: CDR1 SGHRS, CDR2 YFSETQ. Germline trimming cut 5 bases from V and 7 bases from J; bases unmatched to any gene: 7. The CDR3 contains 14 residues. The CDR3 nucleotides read TGCGCCAGCAGTATGCGGGAGGGCCGGAATGAGCAGTTCTTC. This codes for CASSMREGRNEQFF. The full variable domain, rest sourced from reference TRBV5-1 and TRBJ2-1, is KAGVTQTPRYLIKTRGQQVTLSCSPISGHRSVSWYQQTPGQGLQFLFEYFSETQRNKGNFPGRFSGRQFSNSRSEMNVSTLELGDSALYLCASSMREGRNEQFFGPGTRLTVL.

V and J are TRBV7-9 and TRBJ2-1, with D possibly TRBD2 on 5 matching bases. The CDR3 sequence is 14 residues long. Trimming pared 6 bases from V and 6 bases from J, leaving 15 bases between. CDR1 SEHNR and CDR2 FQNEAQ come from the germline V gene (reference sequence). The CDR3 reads CASRSGSGGNEQFF. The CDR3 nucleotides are TGTGCCAGCAGGTCGGGATCCGGAGGCAATGAGCAGTTCTTC.

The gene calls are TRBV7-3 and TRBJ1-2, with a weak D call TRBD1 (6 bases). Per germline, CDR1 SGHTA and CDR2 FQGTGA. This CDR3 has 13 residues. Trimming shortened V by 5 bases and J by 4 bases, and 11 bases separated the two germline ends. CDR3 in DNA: TGTGCCAGCAGCCGGGACACGGTCTATGGCTACACCTTC. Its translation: CASSRDTVYGYTF.

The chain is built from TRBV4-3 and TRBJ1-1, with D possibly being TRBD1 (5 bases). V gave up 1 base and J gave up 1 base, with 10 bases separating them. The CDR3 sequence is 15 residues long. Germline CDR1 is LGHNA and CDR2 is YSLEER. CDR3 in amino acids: CASSQGQSANTEAFF. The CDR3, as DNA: TGCGCCAGCAGCCAAGGACAGTCTGCGAACACTGAAGCTTTCTTT.

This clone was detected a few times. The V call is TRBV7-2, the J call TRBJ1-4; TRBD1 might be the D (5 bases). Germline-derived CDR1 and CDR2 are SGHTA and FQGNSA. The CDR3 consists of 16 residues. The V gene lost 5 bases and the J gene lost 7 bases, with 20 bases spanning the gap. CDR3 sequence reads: CASSPQGSGIGEKLFF. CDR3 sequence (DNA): TGTGCCAGCAGCCCCCAGGGAAGTGGTATTGGTGAAAAACTGTTTTTT.

The CDR3 region is CSVEDAVKAFF. CDR3 sequence (DNA): TGCAGCGTTGAAGATGCGGTTAAAGCTTTCTTT. This chain connects TRBV29-1 to TRBJ1-1; no reliable D call. V was trimmed by 0 bases and J by 9 bases, leaving 8 bases between them. CDR1 and CDR2 from the germline V gene are SQVTM and ANQGSEA. CDR3 length: 11 residues.

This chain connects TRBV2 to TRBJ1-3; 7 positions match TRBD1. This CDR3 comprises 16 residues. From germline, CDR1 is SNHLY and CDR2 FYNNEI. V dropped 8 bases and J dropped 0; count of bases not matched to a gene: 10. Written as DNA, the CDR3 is TGTGCCAGCTACCAAGGGGGCAGAAACTCTGGAAACACCATATATTTT. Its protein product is CASYQGGRNSGNTIYF.

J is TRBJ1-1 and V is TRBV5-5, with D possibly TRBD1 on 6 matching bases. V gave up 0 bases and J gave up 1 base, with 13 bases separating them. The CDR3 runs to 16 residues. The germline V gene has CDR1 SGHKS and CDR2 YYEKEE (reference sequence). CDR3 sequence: CASSLVSGRGNTEAFF. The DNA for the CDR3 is TGTGCCAGCAGCTTGGTGTCGGGCAGGGGGAACACTGAAGCTTTCTTT.

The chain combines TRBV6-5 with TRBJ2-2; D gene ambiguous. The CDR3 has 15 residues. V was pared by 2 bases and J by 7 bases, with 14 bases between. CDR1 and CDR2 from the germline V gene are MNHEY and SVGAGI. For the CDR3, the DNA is TGTGCCAGCAGTTACGCCCCCAATACGGGCGGGGAGCTGTTTTTT. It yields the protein CASSYAPNTGGELFF.

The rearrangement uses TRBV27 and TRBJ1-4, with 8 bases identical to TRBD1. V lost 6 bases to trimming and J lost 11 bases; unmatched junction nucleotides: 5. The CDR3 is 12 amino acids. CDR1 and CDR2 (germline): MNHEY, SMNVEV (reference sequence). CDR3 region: CASSMTGDKLFF. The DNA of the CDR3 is TGTGCCAGCAGCATGACAGGGGATAAACTGTTTTTT.

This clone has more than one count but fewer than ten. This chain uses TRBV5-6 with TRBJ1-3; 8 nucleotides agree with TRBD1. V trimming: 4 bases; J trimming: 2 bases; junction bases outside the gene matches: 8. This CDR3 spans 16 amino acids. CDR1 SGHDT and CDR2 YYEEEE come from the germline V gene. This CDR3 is CASSPTGGRTGNTIYF. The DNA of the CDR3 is TGTGCCAGCAGCCCCACAGGGGGAAGAACTGGAAACACCATATATTTT.

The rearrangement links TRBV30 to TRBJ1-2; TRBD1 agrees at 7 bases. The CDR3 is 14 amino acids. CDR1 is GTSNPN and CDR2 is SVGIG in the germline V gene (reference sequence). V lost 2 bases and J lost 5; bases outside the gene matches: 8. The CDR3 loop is CAWSWPGGIYGYTF. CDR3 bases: TGTGCCTGGAGTTGGCCAGGGGGTATTTATGGCTACACCTTC. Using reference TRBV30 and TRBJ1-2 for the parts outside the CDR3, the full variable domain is SQTIHQWPATLVQPVGSPLSLECTVEGTSNPNLYWYRQAAGRGLQLLFYSVGIGQISSEVPQNLSASRPQDRQFILSSKKLLLSDSGFYLCAWSWPGGIYGYTFGSGTRLTVV.

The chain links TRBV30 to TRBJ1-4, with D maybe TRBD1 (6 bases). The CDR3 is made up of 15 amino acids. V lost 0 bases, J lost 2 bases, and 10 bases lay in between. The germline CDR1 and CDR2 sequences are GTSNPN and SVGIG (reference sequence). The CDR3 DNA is TGTGCCTGGAGTGTAGGACAGACGACTAATGAAAAACTGTTTTTT. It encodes CAWSVGQTTNEKLFF.

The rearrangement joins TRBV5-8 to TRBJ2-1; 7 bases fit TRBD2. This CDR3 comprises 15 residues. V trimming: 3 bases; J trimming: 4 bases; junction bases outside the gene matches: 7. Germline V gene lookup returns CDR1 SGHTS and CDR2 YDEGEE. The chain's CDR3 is CASSSLGGRYNEQFF. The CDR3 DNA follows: TGTGCCAGCAGCTCCCTTGGCGGGAGATACAATGAGCAGTTCTTC.